This T cell receptor (beta chain) was recovered during a study of T cells expressing NK-cell markers. TCRdb re-called the 5' RACE reads and gives one entry per CDR3 protein, without DNA. Its clone listing holds about 260,000 distinct CDR3 sequences. The sample comprised blood T cells: a sorted CD56 or NKG2C T cell subset, CD4+ or CD8+ T cells, or bulk PBMC T cells (not recorded which). This TCR was recovered from a man between 18 and 29 years old in good health.

The CDR3 spells CASSFGQSTEAFF. The rearrangement links TRBV12-3 or TRBV12-4 to TRBJ1-1. The CDR3 runs to 13 residues.